A selection of T cell receptor beta chains follows, all from one sample in a study of CD8+CD57+ T cells in acquired aplastic anemia. TCRdb redid the calling of the reads with MiXCR, one entry per CDR3 protein. Of roughly 180,000 distinct CDR3 sequences listed, less than 65% are singletons. Sequenced input: sorted CD4+, CD8+, or CD8+CD57+ T cells (not recorded which) from PBMCs. These receptors were obtained from a human donor with severe aplastic anemia or a healthy control (not recorded which). Each CDR3 is given with its conserved first and last residue. A D gene is named only where the DNA matches it firmly. Part of the rows lack a size; the others show once, few, many or a class for expanded clones.

abundance: many; j_gene: TRBJ1-4; d_gene: -; v_gene: TRBV7-9; len: 15; CDR3aa: CASSFSSGGNEKLFF; CDR3nt: TGTGCCAGCAGCTTTTCGAGCGGGGGGAACGAAAAACTGTTTTTT
abundance: -; j_gene: TRBJ2-5; d_gene: -; v_gene: TRBV20-1; len: 14; CDR3aa: CSAKKGGYQETQYF; CDR3nt: TGCAGTGCGAAGAAGGGGGGGTACCAAGAGACCCAGTACTTC
abundance: few; j_gene: TRBJ1-2; d_gene: TRBD1; v_gene: TRBV20-1; len: 15; CDR3aa: CSAWSRQGANYGYTF; CDR3nt: TGCAGTGCTTGGAGTCGACAGGGGGCCAACTATGGCTACACCTTC
abundance: many; j_gene: TRBJ1-5; d_gene: -; v_gene: TRBV9; len: 14; CDR3aa: CASSVDEDGQPQHF; CDR3nt: TGTGCCAGCAGCGTAGATGAGGACGGTCAGCCCCAGCATTTT
abundance: many; j_gene: TRBJ2-2; d_gene: -; v_gene: TRBV11-2; len: 16; CDR3aa: CASSLVIAANTGELFF; CDR3nt: TGTGCCAGCAGCTTAGTTATAGCCGCGAACACCGGGGAGCTGTTTTTT
abundance: -; j_gene: TRBJ2-2; d_gene: -; v_gene: TRBV24-1; len: 13; CDR3aa: CATSDRSSGELFF; CDR3nt: TGTGCCACCAGTGATCGTTCGTCCGGGGAGCTGTTTTTT
abundance: many; j_gene: TRBJ1-2; d_gene: TRBD1; v_gene: TRBV10-3; len: 13; CDR3aa: CAGWTGVDYGYTF; CDR3nt: TGTGCCGGCTGGACAGGGGTGGACTATGGCTACACCTTC
abundance: -; j_gene: TRBJ2-5; d_gene: TRBD1; v_gene: TRBV19; len: 14; CDR3aa: CASSDRGWGETQYF; CDR3nt: TGTGCCAGTTCAGACAGGGGGTGGGGTGAGACCCAGTACTTC
abundance: -; j_gene: TRBJ2-7; d_gene: TRBD2; v_gene: TRBV20-1; len: 16; CDR3aa: CSARPLTSGSTGEQYF; CDR3nt: TGCAGTGCTAGACCACTGACTAGCGGGTCGACGGGGGAGCAGTACTTC
abundance: -; j_gene: TRBJ2-1; d_gene: -; v_gene: TRBV6-5; len: 15; CDR3aa: CASSYEGGGYNEQFF; CDR3nt: TGTGCCAGCAGTTACGAGGGAGGGGGGTACAATGAGCAGTTCTTC
abundance: -; j_gene: TRBJ2-7; d_gene: -; v_gene: TRBV2; len: 14; CDR3aa: CASTESLDPYEKYF; CDR3nt: TGTGCCAGCACCGAGAGCTTGGATCCCTACGAGAAGTACTTC
abundance: -; j_gene: TRBJ2-5; d_gene: -; v_gene: TRBV5-4; len: 14; CDR3aa: CASNGGTTQETQYF; CDR3nt: TGTGCCAGCAACGGAGGGACAACCCAAGAGACCCAGTACTTC
abundance: -; j_gene: TRBJ1-1; d_gene: -; v_gene: TRBV7-9; len: 14; CDR3aa: CASSLGGRSGEAFF; CDR3nt: TGTGCCAGCAGCTTGGGAGGGCGCAGCGGTGAAGCTTTCTTT
abundance: many; j_gene: TRBJ2-1; d_gene: -; v_gene: TRBV19; len: 15; CDR3aa: CATTEQPFSYNEQFF; CDR3nt: TGTGCCACCACGGAACAGCCATTCTCCTACAATGAGCAGTTCTTC
abundance: -; j_gene: TRBJ1-5; d_gene: -; v_gene: TRBV6-6; len: 13; CDR3aa: CASNRANNQPQHF; CDR3nt: TGTGCCAGCAACCGGGCCAACAATCAGCCCCAGCATTTT
abundance: -; j_gene: TRBJ2-6; d_gene: -; v_gene: TRBV7-9; len: 15; CDR3aa: CASSPGSRGANVLTF; CDR3nt: TGTGCCAGCAGTCCGGGGTCGCGTGGGGCCAACGTCCTGACTTTC
abundance: -; j_gene: TRBJ2-7; d_gene: -; v_gene: TRBV20-1; len: 13; CDR3aa: CSAGRDGDYEQYF; CDR3nt: TGCAGTGCTGGGAGAGATGGGGACTACGAGCAGTACTTC
abundance: once; j_gene: TRBJ1-5; d_gene: -; v_gene: TRBV7-2; len: 14; CDR3aa: CASSLLPSNQPQHF; CDR3nt: TGTGCCAGCAGCTTGCTCCCAAGCAATCAGCCCCAGCATTTT
abundance: -; j_gene: TRBJ2-1; d_gene: -; v_gene: TRBV7-9; len: 17; CDR3aa: CASSPDEGTRGYNEQFF; CDR3nt: TGTGCCAGCAGTCCCGACGAAGGTACTCGGGGATACAATGAGCAGTTCTTC
abundance: -; j_gene: TRBJ2-7; d_gene: TRBD2; v_gene: TRBV11-1; len: 18; CDR3aa: CASSRHPGLAGGPYEQYF; CDR3nt: TGTGCCAGCAGCCGGCATCCTGGACTAGCGGGGGGCCCCTACGAGCAGTACTTC
abundance: -; j_gene: TRBJ1-6; d_gene: -; v_gene: TRBV5-1; len: 16; CDR3aa: CASSRTAGSDNSPLHF; CDR3nt: TGCGCCAGCAGCCGTACGGCAGGGTCGGATAATTCACCCCTCCACTTT
abundance: -; j_gene: TRBJ1-1; d_gene: -; v_gene: TRBV3-1; len: 15; CDR3aa: CASSQPQTGGAEAFF; CDR3nt: TGTGCCAGCAGCCAACCTCAGACCGGAGGGGCCGAAGCTTTCTTT
abundance: many; j_gene: TRBJ1-2; d_gene: -; v_gene: TRBV5-5; len: 14; CDR3aa: CASSPQQEVDGYTF; CDR3nt: TGTGCCAGCAGCCCCCAACAAGAGGTGGATGGCTACACCTTC
abundance: -; j_gene: TRBJ2-7; d_gene: TRBD1; v_gene: TRBV24-1; len: 15; CDR3aa: CATSDQKGQGYEQYF; CDR3nt: TGTGCCACCAGTGATCAAAAGGGACAGGGCTACGAGCAGTACTTC
abundance: many; j_gene: TRBJ1-2; d_gene: TRBD1; v_gene: TRBV7-2; len: 16; CDR3aa: CASSLALAGGWDGYTF; CDR3nt: TGTGCCAGCAGCTTAGCGCTGGCAGGGGGGTGGGATGGCTACACCTTC
abundance: -; j_gene: TRBJ2-7; d_gene: TRBD1; v_gene: TRBV24-1; len: 13; CDR3aa: CATSVGTGYEQYF; CDR3nt: TGTGCCACCAGTGTAGGGACAGGGTACGAGCAGTACTTC
abundance: few; j_gene: TRBJ2-1; d_gene: -; v_gene: TRBV27; len: 14; CDR3aa: CASSPPGAAYEQFF; CDR3nt: TGTGCCAGCAGTCCCCCTGGCGCGGCCTATGAGCAGTTCTTC
abundance: -; j_gene: TRBJ2-2; d_gene: -; v_gene: TRBV7-8; len: 13; CDR3aa: CASSLEGSRELFF; CDR3nt: TGTGCCAGCAGCTTAGAAGGTTCCAGGGAGCTGTTTTTT
abundance: few; j_gene: TRBJ1-3; d_gene: -; v_gene: TRBV10-3; len: 12; CDR3aa: CAISEGGDTIYF; CDR3nt: TGTGCCATCAGTGAGGGGGGGGACACCATATATTTT
abundance: few; j_gene: TRBJ1-6; d_gene: TRBD1; v_gene: TRBV10-3; len: 13; CDR3aa: CAIAGQGNSPLHF; CDR3nt: TGTGCCATCGCAGGACAGGGTAATTCACCCCTCCACTTT
abundance: once; j_gene: TRBJ2-3; d_gene: TRBD1; v_gene: TRBV7-8; len: 16; CDR3aa: CASSLGGQGGPDTQYF; CDR3nt: TGTGCCAGCAGCTTGGGGGGACAGGGCGGCCCTGATACGCAGTATTTT